This TCR beta chain was observed in a study of human T cells and chemical hapten exposure. This CDR3 has 16 amino acids. Per the germline V gene, CDR1 is KGHSH and CDR2 is LQKENI. The J segment lost 5 bases and the V segment lost 3 bases, leaving 9 bases of the junction unmatched. Stated time point: patch test 1, 2 weeks after DPC sensitization. The treatment is: therapeutic diphenylcyclopropenone sensitization with weekly scalp DPC. There are a few counts of this clonotype. TCRdb passed the RACE reads through MiXCR, listing each CDR3 protein once. The sample lists under 150,000 distinct CDR3 sequences, around 10% occurring once.

The TCR was taken from a woman aged 50 to 65 with alopecia areata. Some clones in this sample may be carry-over from other donors' samples. The V and J genes are TRBV18 and TRBJ2-7; TRBD1 aligns across 11 bases. Sequencing used whole blood, obtained in connection with sensitization to the hapten diphenylcyclopropenone (DPC). The CDR3 DNA sequence: TGTGCCAGCTCACCCCAGGTAGGACAGGGGGCCAACGAGCAGTACTTC. The encoded protein is CASSPQVGQGANEQYF.